This TCR beta chain was identified in a study of post-analysis software for immune sequencing data. Across the study: The courses of disease that were included comprised relapsing-remitting, secondary progressive and progressive-relapsing multiple sclerosis.

Unique molecular identifiers were present in the TCR beta cDNA libraries. Around 460,000 cDNA molecules came from approximately 1 to 10 million T cells. A single record per CDR3 protein comes from TCRdb applying MiXCR to the PCR reads. The repertoire includes hundreds of thousands of distinct CDR3 sequences, 25% to 30% of them detected once, and around 0.56% sits in the top ten. The CDR3 contains 14 residues. Germline V gene sequence: CDR1 MNHEY, CDR2 SVGAGI. Overall study findings and caveats: By F measure, samples from a shared preparation batch strongly co-clustered. Patients showed TRBV5-6, TRBV5-1 and TRBV20-1 among five TRBV segments more frequent than in controls. Normalized Chao1 diversity was significantly reduced in patients versus controls.

A word on this clonotype: Its cognate antigen is unknown.

Sequenced input: blood. This sequence joins TRBV6-5 and TRBJ2-5, with 10 bases identical to TRBD2. The J call may be wrong; the DNA end is better matched by TRBJ2-7. The TCR originated in a girl aged 10 to 17 with multiple sclerosis. Here the CDR3 reads CASIPSGRPYEQYF. CDR3 nucleotides: TGTGCCAGCATTCCTAGCGGGAGACCGTACGAGCAGTACTTC.